This T cell receptor (beta chain) was observed in a study of blood T cell repertoires in COVID-19. Across the whole study: Nucleic acid was either cDNA or gDNA, and it came from T cells, B-cell-depleted T cells, or PBMCs.

Profiling relied on immunoSEQ multiplex PCR, and the TCRdb table lists in-frame clones only, not all of them. The sample yields 150,000 or so clones, 80% to 90% seen once. The origin of this receptor is a woman aged 60-75 years with COVID-19, enrolled during active disease. The specimen was peripheral blood.

The CDR3 DNA reads as TGTGCCAGCAGACGTGGACAGGCTAGCACAGATACGCAGTATTTT. Translation gives CASRRGQASTDTQYF. V gene TRBV6-5 combines with J gene TRBJ2-3, with 7 bases that match TRBD1. This CDR3 has 15 amino acids. Looked up from germline, CDR1 is MNHEY and CDR2 is SVGAGI. V shed 6 bases, J shed 0 bases, and the junction held 6 bases outside the gene matches.